This TCR beta chain was profiled in a study of blood T cell repertoires in COVID-19. Study at large: Acute-phase and convalescent COVID-19 samples originated in the United States, Italy and Spain. The cDNA or gDNA used as material had been derived from T cells, B-cell-depleted T cells, or PBMCs.

Only a few counts were recorded for this clone. V was pared by 5 bases and J by 3 bases, with 10 bases of the junction left unmatched. CDR1 and CDR2 from the germline V gene are MDHEN and SYDVKM. CDR3 size: 15 residues. The authors' processing: Estimation of nucleated cell counts relied on the amplification of reference gene primers. Repertoires were generated with immunoSEQ multiplex PCR, while TCRdb's copy carries only in-frame clones and drops some. That table supplies the V and J calls and clone size; D and trimming were determined from the DNA. Counted here are around 81,000 clones, 70% to 90% occurring once; the ten biggest clones make up about 3.4%.

The V and J genes are TRBV28 and TRBJ2-7; 7 positions agree with TRBD2. The origin of this receptor is a man over 45 with acute or convalescent COVID-19. The sequencing sample was made of peripheral blood. CDR3 nucleotides: TGTGCCAGCAGTGCGGCTAGCGGTTCGCACTACGAGCAGTACTTC. Protein sequence: CASSAASGSHYEQYF.